The 17 T cell receptor beta chains in this list originate from one sample, sequenced in a study of T cell responses to AZD1222 COVID-19 vaccine. Sequencing was performed with immunoSEQ multiplex PCR; in TCRdb, only in-frame clones are kept and a portion is missing. Of over 95,000 clones listed, 80% to 95% are singletons. The source was peripheral blood, collected on day 0 of AZD1222 vaccination. These receptors all come from an adult in good health.

The rearrangement links TRBV4-2 to TRBJ2-2; D remains ambiguous. Germline values: CDR1 LGHNA, CDR2 YNFKEQ. Between the trimmed V and J ends, which lost 0 bases and 0 bases, there was a span of 8 bases. CDR3 length: 16 residues. The CDR3 nucleotides are TGTGCCAGCAGCCAAGAGGCGGATGCGAACACCGGGGAGCTGTTTTTT. Protein sequence: CASSQEADANTGELFF.

The chain couples TRBV6-2 or TRBV6-3 to TRBJ1-3; no firm D call. Trimming shortened V by 4 bases and J by 5 bases, and 12 bases separated the two germline ends. The germline CDR1 and CDR2 sequences are MNHEY and SVGEGT. The CDR3 length is 14 residues. CDR3 loop: CASSSVSSRNTIYF. CDR3 nucleotides: TGTGCCAGCAGTTCAGTTTCATCCAGAAACACCATATATTTT.

The rearrangement uses TRBV7-2 and TRBJ1-5; D unresolved. The germline V and J ends were trimmed by 1 base and 0 bases, with 10 bases remaining between them. Per germline, CDR1 SGHTA and CDR2 FQGNSA. The CDR3 is 16 residues long. The CDR3 protein is CASSLVGAYSNQPQHF. CDR3 nucleotide sequence: TGTGCCAGCAGCTTAGTGGGAGCCTATAGCAATCAGCCCCAGCATTTT.

The J gene is TRBJ1-5, the V gene TRBV2; 7 positions agree with TRBD1. V trimming: 4 bases; J trimming: 5 bases; junction bases outside the gene matches: 2. There are 13 residues in the CDR3. The germline V gene encodes CDR1 SNHLY and CDR2 FYNNEI. Written as DNA, the CDR3 is TGTGCCAGCAGTGGAGGGGGCGATCAGCCCCAGCATTTT. This codes for CASSGGGDQPQHF.

The chain recombines TRBV3-1 (or the pseudogene TRBV3-2) with TRBJ2-5; no clear D. The CDR3 has 14 residues. Germline CDR1 reads LGHDT; CDR2 reads YNNKEL (reference sequence). V was trimmed by 2 bases and J by 2 bases, leaving 9 bases between them. CDR3 sequence reads: CASSQSPLQETQYF. The CDR3 nucleotides are TGTGCCAGCAGCCAATCTCCGCTTCAAGAGACCCAGTACTTC.

Here the CDR3 reads CAISELGVDTQYF. DNA of the CDR3: TGTGCCATCAGTGAGCTAGGCGTGGATACGCAGTATTTT. The gene calls are TRBV10-3 and TRBJ2-3; D not certain. Germline-derived CDR1 and CDR2 are ENHRY and SYGVKD. The V and J ends lost 2 bases and 6 bases respectively, with 9 bases between them. This CDR3 contains 13 residues.

The sample holds a few counts of this clone. V usage is TRBV5-1 and J usage is TRBJ1-2; TRBD1 is a possible D gene (5 bases). There are 13 residues in the CDR3. V lost 3 bases and J 4 bases, leaving 10 bases between the germline ends. CDR1 is SGHRS, CDR2 YFSETQ, per germline. Here the CDR3 reads CASSSEGIYGYTF. The DNA of the CDR3 is TGCGCCAGCAGCTCCGAGGGGATCTATGGCTACACCTTC.

The chain has TRBV5-1 and TRBJ1-3; TRBD1 matches at 7 bases. V shed 3 bases, J shed 4 bases, and the junction held 7 bases outside the gene matches. The CDR3 is 15 amino acids. The germline gives CDR1 SGHRS, CDR2 YFSETQ. CDR3: CASSSDRAGGNTIYF. The CDR3 DNA follows: TGCGCCAGCAGCTCCGACAGGGCGGGGGGAAACACCATATATTTT.

The V call is TRBV19, the J call TRBJ2-3; 9 bases line up with TRBD1. CDR1 and CDR2 from the germline V gene are LNHDA and SQIVND (reference sequence). The CDR3 is 14 residues long. V gave up 9 bases and J gave up 1 base; unmatched junction bases: 5. As DNA, the CDR3 is TGTGCCAGCACAAGGACAGGGGGCACAGATACGCAGTATTTT. It codes for CASTRTGGTDTQYF. Filled out from reference TRBV19 and TRBJ2-3, the complete variable domain reads DGGITQSPKYLFRKEGQNVTLSCEQNLNHDAMYWYRQDPGQGLRLIYYSQIVNDFQKGDIAEGYSVSREKKESFPLTVTSAQKNPTAFYLCASTRTGGTDTQYFGPGTRLTVL.

The rearrangement links TRBV7-9 to TRBJ1-4; no clear D. There are 16 residues in the CDR3. Germline V gene lookup returns CDR1 SEHNR and CDR2 FQNEAQ (reference sequence). Trimming took off 7 bases at V and 5 bases at J, with 20 bases between the two ends. DNA for the CDR3: TGTGCCAGCACCTCTAGGATTGTGAGTTCCAATGAAAAACTGTTTTTT. Translating gives CASTSRIVSSNEKLFF.

Only a few counts were recorded for this clone. The V call is TRBV25-1, the J call TRBJ2-1, with D perhaps being TRBD1 or TRBD2 (5 bases each). This CDR3 region has 11 residues. Germline V gene sequence: CDR1 MGHDK, CDR2 SYGVNS. Trimming pared 8 bases from V and 6 bases from J, leaving 8 bases between. The CDR3 DNA sequence: TGTGCCAGCCGGGACGCCAATGAGCAGTTCTTC. Its translation: CASRDANEQFF.

This chain links TRBV7-2 with TRBJ2-3; a possible D gene is TRBD2 (5 bases). Germline assignment: CDR1 SGHTA and CDR2 FQGNSA. V lost 3 bases and J lost 6, with 19 bases in between. This CDR3 has 16 amino acids. CDR3 DNA sequence: TGTGCCAGCAGCTTGGATGCGTCACGAAGAGGGGATACGCAGTATTTT. It codes for CASSLDASRRGDTQYF.

The chain couples TRBV28 to TRBJ1-4; possible D gene TRBD1, 5 bases. The CDR3 is 14 amino acids. Trimming took 2 bases from V and 10 from J, leaving 14 bases between them. Germline V lookup: CDR1 MDHEN, CDR2 SYDVKM. The CDR3 spells CASSLRQGSGKLFF. The CDR3 nucleotides are TGTGCCAGCAGTTTACGGCAGGGTTCAGGAAAACTGTTTTTT.

The chain is built from TRBV18 and TRBJ1-2; 7 bases are a match to TRBD1. Trimming cost V 2 bases and J 4 bases; bases outside gene matches: 4. Per germline, CDR1 KGHSH and CDR2 LQKENI. This CDR3 is built from 14 residues. The CDR3 sequence: CASSPSGGSYGYTF. CDR3 DNA sequence: TGTGCCAGCTCACCATCAGGGGGGTCCTATGGCTACACCTTC. The full variable domain, its missing parts supplied by reference TRBV18 and TRBJ1-2, is NAGVMQNPRHLVRRRGQEARLRCSPMKGHSHVYWYRQLPEEGLKFMVYLQKENIIDESGMPKERFSAEFPKEGPSILRIQQVVRGDSAAYFCASSPSGGSYGYTFGSGTRLTVV.

This rearrangement joins TRBV7-2 to TRBJ2-1; D is ambiguous. CDR1 and CDR2 (germline): SGHTA, FQGNSA. The length of the CDR3 is 14 residues. The V gene lost 4 bases and the J gene lost 4 bases, with 11 bases spanning the gap. CDR3 sequence (DNA): TGTGCCAGCAGCTCCGGAGTGAGGTACAATGAGCAGTTCTTC. Translated, it gives CASSSGVRYNEQFF. Supplemented by reference TRBV7-2 and TRBJ2-1, the full variable domain reads GAGVSQSPSNKVTEKGKDVELRCDPISGHTALYWYRQSLGQGLEFLIYFQGNSAPDKSGLPSDRFSAERTGGSVSTLTIQRTQQEDSAVYLCASSSGVRYNEQFFGPGTRLTVL.

The chain has TRBV5-4 and TRBJ2-5; D call uncertain. V lost 0 bases, J lost 2 bases, and 14 bases lay in between. Germline values: CDR1 SGHNT, CDR2 YYREEE (reference sequence). The CDR3 runs 16 residues. The CDR3 bases are TGTGCCAGCAGCTTGGTGGGGAAAAGTGGGCAAGAGACCCAGTACTTC. Encoded protein: CASSLVGKSGQETQYF.

The rearrangement uses TRBV6-2 or TRBV6-3 and TRBJ1-5; 7 nucleotides match TRBD1. Trimming removed 6 bases from V and 3 bases from J; junction bases left unmatched: 11. From germline, CDR1 is MNHEY and CDR2 SVGEGT. This CDR3 spans 16 amino acids. The CDR3 loop reads CASSLTGPDFNQPQHF. The CDR3 DNA sequence: TGTGCCAGCAGCTTGACAGGGCCCGACTTCAATCAGCCCCAGCATTTT.